The sample holds one count of the clone carrying this T cell receptor (beta chain). Its target is unknown. This CDR3 contains 15 residues. Germline-derived CDR1 and CDR2 are MNHEY and SVGAGI. Unmatched junction bases numbered 6, after V lost 6 bases and J lost 5 bases. Healthy bone marrow donors supplied every sample. This PCR relied on a set of 60 Vbeta primers and 13 Jbeta primers. Libraries were prepared by immunoSEQ multiplex PCR; TCRdb keeps only in-frame clonotypes and omits some of them. The sample carries around 130,000 clones, around 70% recorded once. The data originate from a study of cytomegalovirus exposure and HLA in healthy donors. General study results and limits: Cytomegalovirus-associated status was assigned to 150 to 200 TCR beta chains.

Material for sequencing was PBMCs. V gene TRBV6-5 combines with J gene TRBJ2-2; 10 bases align to TRBD1. This clonotype was sampled from a man aged 30 to 39 in good health and CMV-seronegative. CDR3 sequence reads: CASRTGTGVTGELFF. The CDR3 DNA sequence: TGTGCCAGCAGGACCGGGACAGGGGTTACCGGGGAGCTGTTTTTT.